The subject of this entry is one T cell receptor beta chain. Its specificity is not known. This specimen belongs to a study of cytomegalovirus exposure and HLA in healthy donors. Germline V lookup: CDR1 SGDLS, CDR2 YYNGEE. The CDR3 consists of 16 residues. V shed 0 bases and J 2 bases; nucleotides not matched to a gene: 4. A multiplex PCR was run with 60 Vbeta primers and 13 Jbeta primers. The assay was immunoSEQ multiplex PCR, and TCRdb's table has in-frame clones only and misses some. The sample includes about 130,000 clones, approximately 82% of them seen just once. Study-wide results and limits: There were several of the most significant clusters that appeared linked to common viral pathogens in a later analysis. Apparent HLA restriction characterized most CMV-associated TCR beta chains in a later analysis. It was reported that the classifier diagnosed cytomegalovirus status with high specificity and sensitivity in both the original and validation cohorts. What TCR beta sequences reportedly achieved was accurate prediction of HLA-A and HLA-B alleles in most subjects.

This sequence originates from a boy aged 2 to 10 in good health and CMV-seronegative. The sequenced sample was PBMCs. J is TRBJ2-7 and V is TRBV9, with 11 bases aligning to TRBD1. The CDR3 region is CASSVEGTGGTYEQYF. The CDR3 DNA reads as TGTGCCAGCAGCGTAGAAGGGACAGGGGGGACCTACGAGCAGTACTTC.